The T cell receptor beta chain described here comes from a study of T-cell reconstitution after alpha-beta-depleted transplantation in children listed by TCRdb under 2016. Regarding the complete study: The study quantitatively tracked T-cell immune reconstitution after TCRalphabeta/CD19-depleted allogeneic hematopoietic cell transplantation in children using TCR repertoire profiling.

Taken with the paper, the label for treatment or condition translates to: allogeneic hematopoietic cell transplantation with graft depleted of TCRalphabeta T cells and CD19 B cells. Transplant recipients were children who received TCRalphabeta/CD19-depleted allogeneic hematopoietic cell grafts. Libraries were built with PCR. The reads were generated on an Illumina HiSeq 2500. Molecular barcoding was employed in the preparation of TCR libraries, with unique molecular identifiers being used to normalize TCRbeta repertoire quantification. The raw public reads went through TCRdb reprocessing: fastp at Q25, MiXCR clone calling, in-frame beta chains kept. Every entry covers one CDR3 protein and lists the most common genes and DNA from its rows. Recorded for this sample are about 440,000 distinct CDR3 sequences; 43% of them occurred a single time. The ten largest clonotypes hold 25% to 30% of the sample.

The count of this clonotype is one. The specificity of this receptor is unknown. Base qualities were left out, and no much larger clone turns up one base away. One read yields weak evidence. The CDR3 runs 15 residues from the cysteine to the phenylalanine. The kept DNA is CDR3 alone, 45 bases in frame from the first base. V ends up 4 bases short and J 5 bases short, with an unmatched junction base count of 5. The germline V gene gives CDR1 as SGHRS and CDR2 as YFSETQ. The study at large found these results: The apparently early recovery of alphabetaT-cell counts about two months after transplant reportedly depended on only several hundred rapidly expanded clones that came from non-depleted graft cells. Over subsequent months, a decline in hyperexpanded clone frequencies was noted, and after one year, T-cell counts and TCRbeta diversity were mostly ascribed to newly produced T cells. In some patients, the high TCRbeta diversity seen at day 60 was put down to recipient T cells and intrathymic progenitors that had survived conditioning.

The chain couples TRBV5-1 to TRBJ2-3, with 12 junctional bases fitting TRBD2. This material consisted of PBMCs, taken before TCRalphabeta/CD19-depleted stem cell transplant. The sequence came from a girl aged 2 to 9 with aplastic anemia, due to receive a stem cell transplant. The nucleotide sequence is TGCGCCAGCAGCCCCAGACTAGCGGGGGAAGATACGCAGTATTTT. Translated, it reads CASSPRLAGEDTQYF.